This T cell receptor beta chain was documented in a study of T-cell memory formation after mild COVID-19. Study information: The study found TCR clusters largely donor specific. Whole-study findings and limits: Mainly CM and EM harbored the contracting CD4+ clones; mainly EMRA harbored the CD8+ ones. SARS-CoV-2 specificity was not confirmed for second-wave clones peaking on day 37.

TCR alpha and TCR beta cDNA libraries carrying sample barcodes and UMIs came from 5'RACE with constant-segment primers. In TCRdb, the 5' RACE reads were re-called with MiXCR into one record per CDR3 protein. The sample carries roughly 310,000 distinct CDR3 sequences, 15% to 20% recorded once. The table lists this clonotype with a few counts. Its matching antigen is unknown. V dropped 2 bases and J dropped 4 bases, with 14 bases sitting between them. The CDR3 is 15 amino acids. Germline-derived CDR1 and CDR2 are LGHNA and YSLEER. This receptor was taken from a young man who had mild COVID-19 (a few samples of this study predate the infection). Cell type and time point are not known. The chain links TRBV4-3 to TRBJ1-2; no definite D call. Sequences were obtained from PBMCs or a T cell subset sorted from them (not recorded which). Written as DNA, the CDR3 is TGCGCCAGCAGCCAAACAAGGTTCCAGTTCTATGGCTACACCTTC. This gives the protein CASSQTRFQFYGYTF.